This passage covers 23 T cell receptor beta chains from one sample sequenced in a study of OX40 agonist ivuxolimab in advanced cancers. Method: immunoSEQ multiplex PCR; TCRdb's copy keeps in-frame clones and lacks some. The sample lists about 120,000 clones, more than 80% occurring once. Sequenced here: CD4+ or CD8+ T cells sorted from blood, sampled in a trial of the OX40 agonist ivuxolimab. Receptors were obtained from an adult with an advanced solid tumor such as melanoma, head and neck, liver or kidney cancer.

The chain carries TRBV5-1 and TRBJ1-1; no reliable D call. V was cut by 4 bases and J by 1 base, with 11 bases left in between. Germline V gene data show CDR1 as SGHRS and CDR2 as YFSETQ. The CDR3 covers 14 residues. CDR3 nucleotides: TGCGCCAGCAGCGTGGACGGTCAGAACACTGAAGCTTTCTTT. Protein sequence: CASSVDGQNTEAFF.

This chain connects TRBV28 to TRBJ2-1; D is undetermined. The germline V and J ends were trimmed by 8 bases and 10 bases, with 12 bases remaining between them. From germline, CDR1 is MDHEN and CDR2 SYDVKM. The CDR3 is 11 residues long. CDR3: CASGLGREQFF. The CDR3 nucleotides are TGTGCCAGCGGCCTCGGTCGAGAGCAGTTCTTC.

The chain is built from TRBV9 and TRBJ1-3; no firm D call. The CDR3 covers 15 residues. V was trimmed by 4 bases and J by 0 bases, leaving 11 bases between them. The germline CDR1 and CDR2 sequences are SGDLS and YYNGEE. CDR3 region: CASSSPGFSGNTIYF. Written as DNA, the CDR3 is TGTGCCAGCAGCTCTCCCGGGTTCTCTGGAAACACCATATATTTT.

The rearrangement links TRBV19 to TRBJ2-1, with 10 bases aligning to TRBD2. This CDR3 is built from 14 residues. Germline trimming cut 7 bases from V and 12 bases from J; bases unmatched to any gene: 12. Germline loops: CDR1 LNHDA, CDR2 SQIVND (reference sequence). As DNA, the CDR3 is TGTGCCAGTAAGGAGCGGGGGGGCTCATGGTGGCAGTTCTTC. It specifies CASKERGGSWWQFF.

This chain links TRBV1 with TRBJ1-5; the listed D gene, TRBD1, was not tested against the DNA. TRBV1 counts as a pseudogene. The CDR3 is 16 residues long. CDR3 DNA: TGCACCAGCAGCCCAACGCCCGGGACAGGTAATCAGCCCCAGCATTTT. The encoded protein is CTSSPTPGTGNQPQHF.

CDR3 loop: CASSYSGRGNQPQHF. CDR3 nucleotide sequence: TGTGCCAGCAGTTACTCGGGGCGCGGCAATCAGCCCCAGCATTTT. The chain carries TRBV6-5 and TRBJ1-5, with D possibly being TRBD1 (5 bases). The CDR3 covers 15 residues. Germline V gene data show CDR1 as MNHEY and CDR2 as SVGAGI. V dropped 0 bases and J dropped 2 bases, with 8 bases sitting between them.

The CDR3 bases are TGTGCCAGCAGTACCAGCAGCTATGAGCAGTTCTTC. Its protein product is CASSTSSYEQFF. J is TRBJ2-1 and V is TRBV27; D not certain. CDR1 is MNHEY and CDR2 is SMNVEV in the germline V gene (reference sequence). The length of the CDR3 is 12 residues. The germline V and J ends were trimmed by 5 bases and 8 bases, with 10 bases remaining between them.

The chain employs TRBV5-1 and TRBJ1-1; unclear D gene. Germline loops: CDR1 SGHRS, CDR2 YFSETQ. Trimming removed 0 bases from V and 11 bases from J, with 14 bases in between. This CDR3 comprises 13 residues. The CDR3 loop reads CASSLGHGESAFF. Here the CDR3 DNA reads TGCGCCAGCAGCTTGGGGCACGGGGAAAGTGCTTTCTTT.

This chain links TRBV28 with TRBJ1-4, with no clear D. CDR3 length: 14 residues. Germline CDR1 reads MDHEN; CDR2 reads SYDVKM. The ends were cut back, 6 bases at V and 8 bases at J, with 16 bases in the middle. The CDR3 spells CASRAMGPPEKLFF. The CDR3 DNA is TGTGCCAGCAGGGCTATGGGCCCCCCCGAAAAACTGTTTTTT.

This clone was recorded only once. This rearrangement joins TRBV30 to TRBJ1-5; a weak D match, TRBD1 (6 bases). V was cut by 4 bases and J by 0 bases, with 10 bases left in between. From germline, CDR1 is GTSNPN and CDR2 SVGIG (reference sequence). The CDR3 is 14 residues long. DNA for the CDR3: TGTGCCTGGAACAGGGACTATAGCAATCAGCCCCAGCATTTT. Its translation: CAWNRDYSNQPQHF.

This chain joins TRBV5-6 and TRBJ1-5, with a tentative D call TRBD1 (5 bases). The V gene's germline CDR1 is SGHDT and CDR2 YYEEEE. This CDR3 is built from 16 residues. V was clipped by 4 bases and J by 2 bases, with 16 bases between them. Written as DNA, the CDR3 is TGTGCCAGCAGCAAACGGGACCATGGGGGCAATCAGCCCCAGCATTTT. Protein: CASSKRDHGGNQPQHF. Based on the CDR3 plus reference TRBV5-6 and TRBJ1-5, the full variable domain is DAGVTQSPTHLIKTRGQQVTLRCSPKSGHDTVSWYQQALGQGPQFIFQYYEEEERQRGNFPDRFSGHQFPNYSSELNVNALLLGDSALYLCASSKRDHGGNQPQHFGDGTRLSIL.

The chain is built from TRBV18 and TRBJ1-4; D not resolved. Germline CDR1 reads KGHSH; CDR2 reads LQKENI. This CDR3 spans 11 amino acids. The germline V and J ends were trimmed by 5 bases and 8 bases, with 6 bases remaining between them. The CDR3 nucleotides are TGTGCCAGCTCAAGCGGAGAAAAACTGTTTTTT. This encodes CASSSGEKLFF.

The chain couples TRBV4-1 to TRBJ1-2; D call uncertain. Germline CDR1 MGHRA, CDR2 YSYEKL. The CDR3 spans 15 residues. V lost 0 bases and J 8 bases, leaving 16 bases between the germline ends. For the CDR3, the DNA is TGCGCCAGCAGCCAAGAAAGGTCCCCTATATGGGGCTACACCTTC. It is translated as CASSQERSPIWGYTF.

The rearrangement joins TRBV5-1 to TRBJ2-2; D is perhaps TRBD1 (5 bases). The V gene lost 1 base and the J gene lost 3 bases, with 7 bases spanning the gap. The CDR3 is 14 amino acids. The germline CDR1 and CDR2 sequences are SGHRS and YFSETQ. This CDR3 reads CASSLQGDTGELFF. CDR3 nucleotides: TGCGCCAGCAGCTTGCAGGGTGACACCGGGGAGCTGTTTTTT.

The CDR3: CASSSASGMGAEAFF. CDR3 in DNA: TGCGCCAGCAGCTCAGCTTCAGGGATGGGGGCTGAAGCTTTCTTT. The genes are TRBV5-1 and TRBJ1-1; maybe TRBD1 (5 bases). The CDR3 consists of 15 residues. Germline V gives CDR1 SGHRS, CDR2 YFSETQ. V shed 3 bases and J shed 6 bases, with 18 bases lying between them.

The chain joins TRBV7-2 to TRBJ2-7; 7 bases match TRBD1. This CDR3 is 14 amino acids long. V dropped 3 bases and J dropped 7; count of bases not matched to a gene: 9. Germline CDR1 reads SGHTA; CDR2 reads FQGNSA. CDR3 in DNA: TGTGCCAGCAGCTTGGAAGGGGGCCTCGGGGAGCAGTACTTC. Encoded protein: CASSLEGGLGEQYF.

This chain connects TRBV4-1 to TRBJ2-1; TRBD1 agrees at 9 bases. The germline V gene encodes CDR1 MGHRA and CDR2 YSYEKL. The CDR3 runs 16 residues. The V gene end was trimmed by 0 bases and the J gene end by 6 bases; junction bases not matched to a gene: 6. CDR3 sequence reads: CASSQEEGQGTNEQFF. The DNA for the CDR3 is TGCGCCAGCAGCCAAGAGGAGGGACAGGGCACCAATGAGCAGTTCTTC.

For the CDR3, the DNA is TGCGCCAGCAGGGACGGTAATAACTATGGCTACACCTTC. Its translation is CASRDGNNYGYTF. The rearrangement joins TRBV4-3 to TRBJ1-2; D call uncertain. Germline V gene data show CDR1 as LGHNA and CDR2 as YSLEER. This CDR3 spans 13 amino acids. Trimming removed 6 bases from V and 1 base from J, with 9 bases in between.

The chain is built from TRBV7-9 and TRBJ2-7; no definite D call. The V end lost 5 bases, the J end lost 6 bases, and 11 bases lay between the germline ends. The germline gives CDR1 SEHNR, CDR2 FQNEAQ (reference sequence). This CDR3 contains 12 residues. The CDR3: CASSPGPSEQYF. DNA for the CDR3: TGTGCCAGCAGCCCCGGCCCGTCCGAGCAGTACTTC.

This chain joins TRBV28 and TRBJ1-4; perhaps TRBD1 as D (5 bases). The CDR3 is made up of 14 amino acids. Deletions cut 7 bases from V and 2 bases from J, with 11 bases between. The germline V gene encodes CDR1 MDHEN and CDR2 SYDVKM. The CDR3 protein is CASTYDSTNEKLFF. The CDR3 nucleotides are TGTGCCAGCACTTATGACAGTACTAATGAAAAACTGTTTTTT. Based on the CDR3 plus reference TRBV28 and TRBJ1-4, the full variable domain is DVKVTQSSRYLVKRTGEKVFLECVQDMDHENMFWYRQDPGLGLRLIYFSYDVKMKEKGDIPEGYSVSREKKERFSLILESASTNQTSMYLCASTYDSTNEKLFFGSGTQLSVL.

This clone was picked up one time. The chain joins TRBV5-1 to TRBJ1-4, with D tentatively TRBD1 (5 bases). V shed 5 bases and J shed 1 base, with 12 bases lying between them. The CDR3 spans 15 residues. Germline assignment: CDR1 SGHRS and CDR2 YFSETQ. CDR3 DNA sequence: TGCGCCAGCAGTACTACAGGTCAAACTAATGAAAAACTGTTTTTT. Its protein product is CASSTTGQTNEKLFF.

The CDR3 nucleotides are TGTGCCAGCAGCTTGCAGGGTACCACTGAAGCTTTCTTT. It translates to CASSLQGTTEAFF. The chain uses TRBV5-6 and TRBJ1-1; D perhaps matches TRBD1 (5 bases). Germline CDR1 is SGHDT and CDR2 is YYEEEE. Trimming took off 1 base at V and 4 bases at J, with 8 bases between the two ends. CDR3 size: 13 residues.

The chain joins TRBV18 to TRBJ1-3, with 7 bases matching TRBD1. CDR1 is KGHSH, CDR2 LQKENI, per germline. The junction had 4 bases not matched to a gene; V was cut back by 2 bases and J by 6 bases. The CDR3 spans 14 residues. CDR3 in DNA: TGTGCCAGCTCACCAACAACAGGGGAAAACACCATATATTTT. Its translation is CASSPTTGENTIYF.